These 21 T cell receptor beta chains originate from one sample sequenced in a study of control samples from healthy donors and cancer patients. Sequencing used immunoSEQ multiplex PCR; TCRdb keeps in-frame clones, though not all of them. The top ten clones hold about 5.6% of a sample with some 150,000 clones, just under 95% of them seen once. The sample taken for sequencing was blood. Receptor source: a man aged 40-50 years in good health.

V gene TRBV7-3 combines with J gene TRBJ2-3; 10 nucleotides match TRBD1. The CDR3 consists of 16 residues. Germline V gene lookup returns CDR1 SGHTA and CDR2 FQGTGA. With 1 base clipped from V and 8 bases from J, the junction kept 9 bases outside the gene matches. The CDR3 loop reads CASSLKGTGAKGTQYF. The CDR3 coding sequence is TGTGCCAGCAGCTTAAAGGGGACAGGGGCGAAGGGTACGCAGTATTTT.

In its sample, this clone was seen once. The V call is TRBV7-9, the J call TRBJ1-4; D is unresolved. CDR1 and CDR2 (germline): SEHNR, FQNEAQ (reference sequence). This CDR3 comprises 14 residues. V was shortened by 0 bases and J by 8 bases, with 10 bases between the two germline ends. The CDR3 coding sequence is TGTGCCAGCAGCTTAGCCCAGGTGGAGGAAAAACTGTTTTTT. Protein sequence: CASSLAQVEEKLFF.

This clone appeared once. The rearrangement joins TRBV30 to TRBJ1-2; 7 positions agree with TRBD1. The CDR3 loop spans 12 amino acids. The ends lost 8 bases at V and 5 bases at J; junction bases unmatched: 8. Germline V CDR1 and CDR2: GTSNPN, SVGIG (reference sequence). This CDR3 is CALGGKPYGYTF. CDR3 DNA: TGTGCCCTAGGGGGCAAACCGTATGGCTACACCTTC.

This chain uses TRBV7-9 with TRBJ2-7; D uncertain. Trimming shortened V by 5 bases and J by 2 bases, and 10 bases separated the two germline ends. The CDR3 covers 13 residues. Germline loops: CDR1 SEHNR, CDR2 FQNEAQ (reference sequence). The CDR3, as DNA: TGTGCCAGCAGCCTGACTTCTACCTACGAGCAGTACTTC. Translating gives CASSLTSTYEQYF.

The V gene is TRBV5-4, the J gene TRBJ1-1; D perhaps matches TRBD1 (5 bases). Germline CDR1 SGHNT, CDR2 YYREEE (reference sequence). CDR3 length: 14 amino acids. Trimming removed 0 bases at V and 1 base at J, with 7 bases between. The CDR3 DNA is TGTGCCAGCAGCTTGGGACAGACGAACACTGAAGCTTTCTTT. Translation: CASSLGQTNTEAFF. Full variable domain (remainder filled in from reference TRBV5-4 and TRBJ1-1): ETGVTQSPTHLIKTRGQQVTLRCSSQSGHNTVSWYQQALGQGPQFIFQYYREEENGRGNFPPRFSGLQFPNYSSELNVNALELDDSALYLCASSLGQTNTEAFFGQGTRLTVV.

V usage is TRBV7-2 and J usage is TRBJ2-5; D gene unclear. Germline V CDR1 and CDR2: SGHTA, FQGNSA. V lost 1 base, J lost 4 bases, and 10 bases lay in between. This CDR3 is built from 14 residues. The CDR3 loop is CASSLGSRRETQYF. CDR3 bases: TGTGCCAGCAGCTTAGGCAGTAGAAGAGAGACCCAGTACTTC. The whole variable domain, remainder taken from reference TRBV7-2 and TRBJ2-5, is GAGVSQSPSNKVTEKGKDVELRCDPISGHTALYWYRQSLGQGLEFLIYFQGNSAPDKSGLPSDRFSAERTGGSVSTLTIQRTQQEDSAVYLCASSLGSRRETQYFGPGTRLLVL.

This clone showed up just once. CDR3 amino acids: CASALGSPSTARRYGYTF. Written as DNA, the CDR3 is TGTGCCAGTGCCCTAGGCAGCCCCTCGACAGCCCGGAGATATGGCTACACCTTC. This sequence joins TRBV19 and TRBJ1-2, with D possibly being TRBD1 (5 bases). The germline CDR1 and CDR2 sequences are LNHDA and SQIVND (reference sequence). This CDR3 is 18 amino acids long. V lost 8 bases and J lost 5, with 30 bases in between. The full variable domain, completed using reference TRBV19 and TRBJ1-2, is DGGITQSPKYLFRKEGQNVTLSCEQNLNHDAMYWYRQDPGQGLRLIYYSQIVNDFQKGDIAEGYSVSREKKESFPLTVTSAQKNPTAFYLCASALGSPSTARRYGYTFGSGTRLTVV.

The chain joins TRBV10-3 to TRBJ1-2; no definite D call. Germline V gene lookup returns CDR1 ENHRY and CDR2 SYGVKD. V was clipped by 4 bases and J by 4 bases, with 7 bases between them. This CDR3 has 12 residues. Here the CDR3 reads CAISVSTYGYTF. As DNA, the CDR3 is TGTGCCATCAGTGTCTCAACCTATGGCTACACCTTC.

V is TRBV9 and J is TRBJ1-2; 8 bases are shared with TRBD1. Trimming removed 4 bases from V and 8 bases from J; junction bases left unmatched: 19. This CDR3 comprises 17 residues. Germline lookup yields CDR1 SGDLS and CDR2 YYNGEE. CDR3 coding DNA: TGTGCCAGCAGCAGCGCCCCGCGGTCGACAGGGGTCGACGGCTACACCTTC. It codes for CASSSAPRSTGVDGYTF.

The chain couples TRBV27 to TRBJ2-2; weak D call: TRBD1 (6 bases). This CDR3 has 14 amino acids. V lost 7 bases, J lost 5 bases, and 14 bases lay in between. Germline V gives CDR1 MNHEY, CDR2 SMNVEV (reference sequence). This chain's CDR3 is CASILQGNTGELFF. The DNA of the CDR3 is TGTGCCAGCATCCTACAGGGAAATACCGGGGAGCTGTTTTTT.

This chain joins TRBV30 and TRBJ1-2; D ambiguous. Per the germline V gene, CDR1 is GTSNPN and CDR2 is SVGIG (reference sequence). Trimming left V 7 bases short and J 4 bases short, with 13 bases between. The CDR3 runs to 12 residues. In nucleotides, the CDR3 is TGTGCCTCTCCGGGGTTAGGCTATGGCTACACCTTC. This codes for CASPGLGYGYTF.

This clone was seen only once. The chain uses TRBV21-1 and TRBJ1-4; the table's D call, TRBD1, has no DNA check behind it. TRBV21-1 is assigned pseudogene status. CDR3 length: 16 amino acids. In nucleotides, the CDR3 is TGTGCCAGCAGCAAAGACATTTGGGCAGGGGTTGAAAAACTGTTTTTT. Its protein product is CASSKDIWAGVEKLFF.

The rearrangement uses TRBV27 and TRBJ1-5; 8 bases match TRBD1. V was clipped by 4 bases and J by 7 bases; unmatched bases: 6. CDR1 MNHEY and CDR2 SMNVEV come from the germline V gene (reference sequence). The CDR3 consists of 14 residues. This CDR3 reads CASSYSGGGQPQHF. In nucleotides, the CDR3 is TGTGCCAGCAGTTACTCAGGGGGCGGGCAGCCCCAGCATTTT.

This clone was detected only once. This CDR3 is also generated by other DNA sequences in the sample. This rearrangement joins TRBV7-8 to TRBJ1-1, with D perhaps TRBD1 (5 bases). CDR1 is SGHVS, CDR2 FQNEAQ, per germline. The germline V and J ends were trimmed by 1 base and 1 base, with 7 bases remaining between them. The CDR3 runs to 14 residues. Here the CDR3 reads CASSLGGPNTEAFF. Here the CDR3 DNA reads TGTGCCAGCAGCTTAGGGGGACCGAACACTGAAGCTTTCTTT.

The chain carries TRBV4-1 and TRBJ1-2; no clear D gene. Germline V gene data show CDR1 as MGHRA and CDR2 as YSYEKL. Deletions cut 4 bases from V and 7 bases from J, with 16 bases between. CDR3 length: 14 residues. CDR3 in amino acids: CASSPNSVFGGYTF. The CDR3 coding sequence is TGCGCCAGCAGCCCAAACTCGGTATTCGGTGGCTACACCTTC.

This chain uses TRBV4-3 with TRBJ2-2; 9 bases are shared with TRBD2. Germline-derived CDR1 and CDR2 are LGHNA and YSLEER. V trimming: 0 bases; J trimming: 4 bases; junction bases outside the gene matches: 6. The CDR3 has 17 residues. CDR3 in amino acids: CASSQDWAGGRTGELFF. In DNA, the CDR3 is TGCGCCAGCAGCCAAGATTGGGCGGGGGGGCGCACCGGGGAGCTGTTTTTT.

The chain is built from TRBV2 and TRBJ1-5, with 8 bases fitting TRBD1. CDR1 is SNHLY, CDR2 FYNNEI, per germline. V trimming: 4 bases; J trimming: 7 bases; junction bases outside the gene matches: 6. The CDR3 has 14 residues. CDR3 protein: CASSAPGGGQPQHF. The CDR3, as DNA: TGTGCCAGCAGTGCCCCAGGGGGCGGACAGCCCCAGCATTTT. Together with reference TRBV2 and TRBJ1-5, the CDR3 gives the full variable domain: EPEVTQTPSHQVTQMGQEVILRCVPISNHLYFYWYRQILGQKVEFLVSFYNNEISEKSEIFDDQFSVERPDGSNFTLKIRSTKLEDSAMYFCASSAPGGGQPQHFGDGTRLSIL.

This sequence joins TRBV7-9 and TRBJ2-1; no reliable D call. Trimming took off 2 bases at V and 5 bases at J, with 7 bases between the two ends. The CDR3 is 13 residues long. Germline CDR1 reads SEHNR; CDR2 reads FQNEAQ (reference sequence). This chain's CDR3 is CASSLNADNEQFF. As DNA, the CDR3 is TGTGCCAGCAGCTTAAACGCCGACAATGAGCAGTTCTTC.

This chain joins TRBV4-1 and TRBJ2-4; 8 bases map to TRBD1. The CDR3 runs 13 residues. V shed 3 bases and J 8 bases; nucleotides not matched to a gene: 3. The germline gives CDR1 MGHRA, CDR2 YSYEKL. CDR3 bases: TGCGCCAGCAGCCATGACAGGGGATACATTCAGTACTTC. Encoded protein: CASSHDRGYIQYF.

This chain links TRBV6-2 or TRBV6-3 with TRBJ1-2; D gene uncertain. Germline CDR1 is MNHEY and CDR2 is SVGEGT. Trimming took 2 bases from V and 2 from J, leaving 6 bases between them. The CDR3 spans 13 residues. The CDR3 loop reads CASSYGRNYGYTF. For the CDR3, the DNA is TGTGCCAGCAGTTACGGCAGAAACTATGGCTACACCTTC.

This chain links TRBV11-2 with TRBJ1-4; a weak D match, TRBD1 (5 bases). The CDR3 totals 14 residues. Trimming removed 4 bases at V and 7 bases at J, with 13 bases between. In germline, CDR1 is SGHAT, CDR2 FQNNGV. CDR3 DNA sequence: TGTGCCAGCAGCTCCTGGGGGGAAGGTGAAAAACTGTTTTTT. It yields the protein CASSSWGEGEKLFF.